Listed below are T cell receptor beta chains from one sample, sequenced in a study of T cells expressing NK-cell markers. TCRdb re-called the 5' RACE reads and shows each CDR3 protein once, DNA omitted. This sample carries 200,000 to 300,000 distinct CDR3 sequences, with about 0.39% going to the ten biggest clones. Input material: blood T cells: a sorted CD56 or NKG2C T cell subset, CD4+ or CD8+ T cells, or bulk PBMC T cells (not recorded which). Every receptor here comes from a man younger than 35 in good health. The CDR3 runs from the conserved cysteine through the conserved F or W.

CDR3aa	v_gene	j_gene
CSARDPGQGAGDTQYF	TRBV20-1	TRBJ2-3
CASSLGGGTGELFF	TRBV7-2	TRBJ2-2
CSATRESYGYTF	TRBV20-1	TRBJ1-2
CASSFRQHQSEQYF	TRBV6-5	TRBJ2-7
CATSRDPTGSGETQYF	TRBV15	TRBJ2-5
CASSSYQGLEYEQYF	TRBV12-3/TRBV12-4	TRBJ2-7
CSVAIGAAYNEQFF	TRBV29-1	TRBJ2-1
CASSPGTSGTYEQYF	TRBV7-2	TRBJ2-7
CATSAVAGDNEQFF	TRBV24-1	TRBJ2-1
CASRTVYEQYF	TRBV25-1	TRBJ2-7
CASRKSAGYTF	TRBV5-1	TRBJ1-2
CSARLSLGQETQYF	TRBV20-1	TRBJ2-5
CASSTEVGVATQYF	TRBV5-1	TRBJ2-5
CSATWTRRTYEQYF	TRBV20-1	TRBJ2-7
CSARVTGTLNEKLFF	TRBV20-1	TRBJ1-4
CASSIRSRTGELFF	TRBV12-3/TRBV12-4	TRBJ2-2
CASSYSGTVKGAFF	TRBV6-5	TRBJ1-1
CASSLRGATPGSLFF	TRBV7-8	TRBJ2-2
CASSQEDIRLAANTGELFF	TRBV4-1	TRBJ2-2
CASSISIAGGDLYEQYF	TRBV19	TRBJ2-7